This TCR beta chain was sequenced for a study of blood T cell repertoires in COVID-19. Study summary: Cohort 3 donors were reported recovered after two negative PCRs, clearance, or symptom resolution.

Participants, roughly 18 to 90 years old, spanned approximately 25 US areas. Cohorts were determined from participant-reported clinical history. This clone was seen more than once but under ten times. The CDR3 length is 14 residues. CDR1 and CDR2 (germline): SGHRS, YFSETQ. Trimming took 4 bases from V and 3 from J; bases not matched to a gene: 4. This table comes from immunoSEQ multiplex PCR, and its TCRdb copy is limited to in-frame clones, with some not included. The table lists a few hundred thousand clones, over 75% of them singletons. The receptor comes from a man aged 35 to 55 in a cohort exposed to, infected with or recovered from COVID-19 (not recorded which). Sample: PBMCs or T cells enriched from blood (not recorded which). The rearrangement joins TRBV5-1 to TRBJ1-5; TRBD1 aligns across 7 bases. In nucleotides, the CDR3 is TGCGCCAGCAGCCCCGGACAGGTCAATCAGCCCCAGCATTTT. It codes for CASSPGQVNQPQHF.